This is a list of T cell receptor beta chains from one sample in a study of breast tumors, draining lymph nodes, adjacent tissues. TCRdb fed the multiplex PCR reads into MiXCR, producing one record per CDR3 protein. The sample records over 250,000 distinct CDR3 sequences, 30% being singletons. The sample comprised axillary lymph node tissue. All receptors come from a female donor with breast cancer. Some clones in this sample may be carry-over from other donors' samples. The CDR3 runs from the conserved cysteine through the conserved F or W. The order of the fields is D gene, clone size, V gene, J gene, CDR3 DNA, CDR3 protein. D genes are given only for firm matches. Clone size appears in some rows only: once, few, many, or a class for an expanded clone.

D gene: NA
clone size: NA
V gene: TRBV4-1
J gene: TRBJ1-1
CDR3 DNA: TGCGCCAGCAGCCAAGATAGACAGTTACGTGCTTTCTTT
CDR3 protein: CASSQDRQLRAFF

D gene: TRBD2
clone size: few
V gene: TRBV6-5
J gene: TRBJ2-3
CDR3 DNA: TGTGCCAGCAGTGCGATTGGGACTAGCGGAAGCACAGATACGCAGTATTTT
CDR3 protein: CASSAIGTSGSTDTQYF

D gene: NA
clone size: many
V gene: TRBV20-1
J gene: TRBJ2-3
CDR3 DNA: TGCAGTGCTGCCGGGACTTATACGCAGTATTTT
CDR3 protein: CSAAGTYTQYF

D gene: NA
clone size: many
V gene: TRBV19
J gene: TRBJ2-1
CDR3 DNA: TGTGCCAGTAGAACAGGGATTTACAATGAGCAGTTCTTC
CDR3 protein: CASRTGIYNEQFF

D gene: TRBD1
clone size: many
V gene: TRBV6-5
J gene: TRBJ2-1
CDR3 DNA: TGTGCCAGCAGCGCCGGACAGGGGGCCTACAATGAGCAGTTCTTC
CDR3 protein: CASSAGQGAYNEQFF

D gene: NA
clone size: many
V gene: TRBV10-2
J gene: TRBJ2-1
CDR3 DNA: TGCGCCAGCAGTGAGGATATGATTGGTGAGCAGTTCTTC
CDR3 protein: CASSEDMIGEQFF

D gene: NA
clone size: many
V gene: TRBV7-2
J gene: TRBJ2-7
CDR3 DNA: TGTGCCAGCAGCTTAGGGGAACACGAGCAGTACTTC
CDR3 protein: CASSLGEHEQYF

D gene: NA
clone size: many
V gene: TRBV9
J gene: TRBJ2-5
CDR3 DNA: TGTGCCAGCACCCCTCGACTAGACCCCAAAGAGACCCAGTACTTC
CDR3 protein: CASTPRLDPKETQYF

D gene: NA
clone size: many
V gene: TRBV10-3
J gene: TRBJ2-3
CDR3 DNA: TGTGCCATCAAGACTCGTCCGCTAGATACGCAGTATTTT
CDR3 protein: CAIKTRPLDTQYF

D gene: NA
clone size: NA
V gene: TRBV6-5
J gene: TRBJ1-3
CDR3 DNA: TGTGCCAGCAGTTACTCCCGCTCCGGAAACACCATATATTTT
CDR3 protein: CASSYSRSGNTIYF

D gene: NA
clone size: NA
V gene: TRBV18
J gene: TRBJ2-7
CDR3 DNA: TGTGCCAGCTCACCTGGCCCGGGTGCCGAGCAGTACTTC
CDR3 protein: CASSPGPGAEQYF

D gene: NA
clone size: many
V gene: TRBV12-3/TRBV12-4
J gene: TRBJ2-2
CDR3 DNA: TGTGCCAGCAGTCTACAGGGTTACACCGGGGAGCTGTTTTTT
CDR3 protein: CASSLQGYTGELFF

D gene: NA
clone size: many
V gene: TRBV20-1
J gene: TRBJ1-5
CDR3 DNA: TGCAGTGCTAGGCGCCCCGCGGGTCATCAGCCCCAGCATTTT
CDR3 protein: CSARRPAGHQPQHF

D gene: NA
clone size: many
V gene: TRBV5-1
J gene: TRBJ2-7
CDR3 DNA: TGCGCCAGCAGCTTGGACAGGGAAGTTTACGAGCAGTACTTC
CDR3 protein: CASSLDREVYEQYF

D gene: NA
clone size: many
V gene: TRBV30
J gene: TRBJ2-2
CDR3 DNA: TGTGCCTTCAGCAGGGATGTCGGGGAGCTGTTTTTT
CDR3 protein: CAFSRDVGELFF

D gene: TRBD2
clone size: many
V gene: TRBV7-8
J gene: TRBJ2-7
CDR3 DNA: TGTGCCACCGCGGAGGCGGGAGGGCCCGGCCAAATATACGAGCAGTACTTC
CDR3 protein: CATAEAGGPGQIYEQYF

D gene: TRBD1
clone size: many
V gene: TRBV25-1
J gene: TRBJ2-5
CDR3 DNA: TGTGCCAGCAGTCCAGGCGGCAGGGGGCTAAAAGAGACCCAGTACTTC
CDR3 protein: CASSPGGRGLKETQYF

D gene: NA
clone size: NA
V gene: TRBV7-2
J gene: TRBJ1-1
CDR3 DNA: TGTGCCAGCAGCTTAGCGGTGGGGGCGAACACTGAAGCTTTCTTT
CDR3 protein: CASSLAVGANTEAFF

D gene: NA
clone size: many
V gene: TRBV7-3
J gene: TRBJ1-5
CDR3 DNA: TGTGCCAGCAGCTTAAACGGGGGCAATCAGCCCCAGCATTTT
CDR3 protein: CASSLNGGNQPQHF

D gene: TRBD1
clone size: many
V gene: TRBV7-6
J gene: TRBJ1-3
CDR3 DNA: TGTGCCAGCAGCTTAGCGAGGGGGCAATCTGGAAACACCATATATTTT
CDR3 protein: CASSLARGQSGNTIYF